These T cell receptor beta chains were read from a single sample in a study of graft-versus-host responses after intestinal transplantation. Profiled with immunoSEQ multiplex PCR; TCRdb holds only in-frame clones, not every one. The sample yields under 75,000 clones, approximately 88% seen once. Source: ileum tissue, taken more than 350 days after transplant. The receptor source for this set is a human patient who received an intestinal transplant, so some T cells may come from the graft donor. Each CDR3 is given with its conserved first and last residue. D genes are given only for firm matches. The listing skips clone size in some rows; elsewhere it reads once, few, many or a size class.

v_call	d_call	j_call	clone_size	cdr3_aa	cdr3_nt
TRBV2	NA	TRBJ2-7	NA	CASADSAVRPYEQYF	TGTGCCAGCGCCGACAGCGCCGTTCGTCCCTACGAGCAGTACTTC
TRBV2	NA	TRBJ1-5	NA	CASSEGVKTTRNQPQHF	TGTGCCAGCAGTGAAGGGGTAAAAACGACGCGGAATCAGCCCCAGCATTTT
TRBV6-6	NA	TRBJ2-5	NA	CASSYMEGYETQYF	TGTGCCAGCAGTTACATGGAAGGGTATGAGACCCAGTACTTC
TRBV4-2	NA	TRBJ2-1	NA	CASSQLASSYNEQFF	TGTGCCAGCAGCCAACTAGCTTCGTCCTACAATGAGCAGTTCTTC
TRBV19	NA	TRBJ2-7	NA	CASSIDPEYEQYF	TGTGCCAGTAGTATAGACCCGGAGTACGAGCAGTACTTC
TRBV30	NA	TRBJ1-2	NA	CAWSPGTNGGYTF	TGTGCCTGGAGTCCCGGGACAAACGGCGGCTACACCTTC
TRBV7-9	TRBD1	TRBJ2-2	NA	CASSTTLTGVNTGELFF	TGTGCCAGCAGCACTACGTTGACAGGGGTGAACACCGGGGAGCTGTTTTTT
TRBV6-5	TRBD1	TRBJ1-1	NA	CASSELRGAFF	TGTGCCAGCAGCGAACTCAGGGGGGCTTTCTTT
TRBV10-2	NA	TRBJ1-3	NA	CASSGGGEPSGNTIYF	TGCGCCAGCAGTGGGGGGGGAGAACCCTCAGGAAACACCATATATTTT
TRBV5-1	NA	TRBJ1-2	once	CASSPDTPTGTNYGYTF	TGCGCCAGCAGCCCCGATACCCCGACAGGAACTAACTATGGCTACACCTTC
TRBV23-1	NA	TRBJ2-1	NA	CASSQSGEYNEQFF	TGCGCCAGCAGTCAATCGGGGGAGTACAATGAGCAGTTCTTC
TRBV28	TRBD1	TRBJ1-1	once	CASSLATGGALTEAFF	TGTGCCAGCAGTTTAGCGACAGGGGGGGCGTTGACTGAAGCTTTCTTT
TRBV25-1	NA	TRBJ2-5	NA	CASSGRADAETQYF	TGTGCCAGCAGTGGTCGAGCGGACGCAGAGACCCAGTACTTC
TRBV2	NA	TRBJ1-6	NA	CASSDKYNSPLHF	TGTGCCAGCAGTGACAAATATAATTCACCCCTCCACTTT
TRBV5-4	NA	TRBJ2-7	NA	CASSVPSVAYEQYF	TGTGCCAGCAGCGTTCCTAGCGTAGCCTACGAGCAGTACTTC
TRBV11-2	TRBD1	TRBJ2-7	NA	CASSLGDRGGEQYF	TGTGCCAGCAGCTTAGGGGACAGGGGGGGGGAGCAGTACTTC
TRBV21-1	NA	TRBJ2-5	NA	CASRLGTGKETQYF	TGTGCCAGCAGATTAGGGACAGGGAAGGAGACCCAGTACTTC
TRBV28	NA	TRBJ2-3	NA	CASRPMDYTDTQYF	TGTGCCAGCAGACCAATGGACTACACAGATACGCAGTATTTT
TRBV6-1	NA	TRBJ2-3	NA	CASSDNPNTDTQYF	TGTGCCAGCAGTGACAACCCAAACACAGATACGCAGTATTTT
TRBV28	NA	TRBJ2-6	NA	CASGRLRAGANVLTF	TGTGCCAGCGGTCGCCTCAGGGCTGGGGCCAACGTCCTGACTTTC
TRBV7-3	NA	TRBJ2-1	NA	CASSLIRAAGDNEQFF	TGTGCCAGCAGCTTAATCAGGGCGGCAGGGGACAATGAGCAGTTCTTC
TRBV2	NA	TRBJ2-7	NA	CASSEPQGPSSYEQYF	TGTGCCAGCAGTGAACCCCAGGGTCCCAGCTCCTACGAGCAGTACTTC
TRBV10-3	NA	TRBJ1-2	once	CAISDRIVNYGYTF	TGTGCCATCAGTGACCGGATTGTTAACTATGGCTACACCTTC
TRBV28	NA	TRBJ2-7	NA	CASPGLSYEQYF	TGTGCCAGCCCCGGGTTATCCTACGAGCAGTACTTC
TRBV10-2	NA	TRBJ2-3	NA	CASSESGGTDTQYF	TGCGCCAGCAGTGAGTCAGGGGGCACAGATACGCAGTATTTT
TRBV28	NA	TRBJ1-5	NA	CASSFRGFTQPQHF	TGTGCCAGCAGTTTTAGGGGGTTCACGCAGCCCCAGCATTTT
TRBV19	NA	TRBJ1-5	NA	CASSLRLGIDSNQPQHF	TGTGCCAGTAGTCTCAGGCTGGGCATCGATAGCAATCAGCCCCAGCATTTT
TRBV21-1	NA	TRBJ2-5	NA	CASSKPSRDREEETQYF	TGTGCCAGCAGCAAGCCTTCCCGGGACAGGGAAGAAGAGACCCAGTACTTC
TRBV6-5	TRBD1	TRBJ2-6	medium-sized	CASSSRTGAGANVLTF	TGTGCCAGCAGTTCCCGGACAGGGGCTGGGGCCAACGTCCTGACTTTC
TRBV6-5	TRBD1	TRBJ2-3	few	CASRPTGTPTDTQYF	TGTGCCAGCAGACCGACAGGGACCCCTACAGATACGCAGTATTTT
TRBV9	TRBD2	TRBJ2-3	NA	CASSGTSGSGVGTDTQYF	TGTGCCAGCAGCGGGACTAGCGGGAGCGGTGTAGGTACAGATACGCAGTATTTT
TRBV13	NA	TRBJ2-7	NA	CASSPLLGGPYEQYF	TGTGCCAGCAGCCCATTATTGGGGGGACCCTACGAGCAGTACTTC
TRBV5-4	NA	TRBJ1-1	NA	CASSTVQGSLMNTEAFF	TGTGCCAGCAGCACCGTTCAGGGCTCCCTAATGAACACTGAAGCTTTCTTT
TRBV9	NA	TRBJ2-5	NA	CASSERDRLQETQYF	TGTGCCAGCTCAGAGCGCGACAGACTGCAAGAGACCCAGTACTTC
TRBV7-9	TRBD1	TRBJ2-5	NA	CASSPYSGGIETQYF	TGTGCCAGCAGCCCTTATTCAGGGGGCATAGAGACCCAGTACTTC
TRBV9	TRBD2	TRBJ2-1	NA	CASSVAPRTSGRGDEQFF	TGTGCCAGCAGCGTAGCACCCCGGACTAGCGGGAGGGGAGATGAGCAGTTCTTC
TRBV18	NA	TRBJ2-7	NA	CASSPSQYHEQYF	TGTGCCAGCTCACCATCTCAGTACCACGAGCAGTACTTC
TRBV29-1	NA	TRBJ2-7	once	CSVEPFRDSNEQYF	TGCAGCGTTGAGCCGTTTCGAGACTCTAACGAGCAGTACTTC
TRBV12-2	NA	TRBJ2-7	NA	CASRSTTSGATSSYEQYF	TGTGCAAGTCGCTCCACTACTAGCGGGGCTACCTCCTCCTACGAGCAGTACTTC
TRBV14	TRBD2	TRBJ2-1	NA	CASSGTSGISYNEQFF	TGTGCCAGCAGTGGGACTAGCGGCATTTCCTACAATGAGCAGTTCTTC
TRBV5-6	NA	TRBJ2-7	NA	CASSLPVPDGASYEQYF	TGTGCCAGCAGCTTACCGGTCCCGGACGGAGCCTCCTACGAGCAGTACTTC
TRBV19	NA	TRBJ2-2	NA	CASSIGRPTNTGELFF	TGTGCCAGTAGTATCGGACGGCCTACGAACACCGGGGAGCTGTTTTTT
TRBV6-5	NA	TRBJ2-7	NA	CASSYSPGDYEQYF	TGTGCCAGCAGTTACTCGCCCGGGGACTACGAGCAGTACTTC
TRBV2	TRBD2	TRBJ2-1	NA	CASSGDYPEQFF	TGTGCCAGCAGTGGGGACTATCCAGAGCAGTTCTTC
TRBV4-1	NA	TRBJ1-2	few	CASSRTEGGYGYTF	TGCGCCAGCAGTCGCACCGAAGGAGGATATGGCTACACCTTC
TRBV5-1	NA	TRBJ1-2	NA	CASSLDAAGGYTF	TGCGCCAGCAGCTTAGACGCGGCGGGTGGCTACACCTTC
TRBV28	NA	TRBJ2-3	NA	CASSLGRPQADTQYF	TGTGCCAGCAGTTTAGGGAGACCTCAAGCAGATACGCAGTATTTT
TRBV21-1	NA	TRBJ2-7	NA	CASTETSSSYEQYF	TGTGCCAGCACCGAGACTAGTAGCTCCTACGAGCAGTACTTC
TRBV2	TRBD2	TRBJ2-5	NA	CASNRTSGYQETQYF	TGTGCCAGCAATAGGACTAGCGGGTACCAAGAGACCCAGTACTTC
TRBV15	NA	TRBJ2-3	NA	CATSRLMVRTPPPDTQYF	TGTGCCACCAGCAGGCTGATGGTACGGACACCTCCCCCAGATACGCAGTATTTT
TRBV5-1	NA	TRBJ2-3	NA	CASSSTERAYTDTQYF	TGCGCCAGCAGCTCAACGGAGAGGGCGTATACAGATACGCAGTATTTT
TRBV5-5	NA	TRBJ2-5	once	CASSLWDWQETQYF	TGTGCCAGCAGCCTATGGGACTGGCAAGAGACCCAGTACTTC
TRBV28	NA	TRBJ2-4	NA	CASSPLGRLENIQYF	TGTGCCAGCAGCCCTCTCGGTCGGCTGGAAAACATTCAGTACTTC
TRBV5-1	TRBD2	TRBJ2-7	NA	CASSISGGVYEQYF	TGCGCCAGCAGCATTAGCGGGGGGGTTTACGAGCAGTACTTC
TRBV6-5	NA	TRBJ2-7	NA	CASSPTGDWEQYF	TGTGCCAGCAGCCCTACAGGGGACTGGGAGCAGTACTTC
TRBV7-3	TRBD2	TRBJ2-5	NA	CASSSSGRQETQYF	TGTGCCAGCAGTTCTAGCGGGAGACAAGAGACCCAGTACTTC